The 6 T cell receptor beta chains below come from one sample, sequenced in a study of T cells in Graves' hyperthyroidism and ophthalmopathy. The CDR3 regions of TCR beta were amplified from RNA transcripts. HTBI primers were employed in a first-round RT-PCR of the TCR CDR3. TCRdb itself ran the multiplex PCR reads through MiXCR, one entry per CDR3 protein. The sample yields around 610,000 distinct CDR3 sequences, around 15% seen once. The sample consisted of blood. These receptor sequences come from a woman between 35 and 50 years old with Graves' ophthalmopathy.

In this sample, this clonotype turned up many times. At one boundary the junction diverges from the germline segment, which might be a read error. This chain connects TRBV28 to TRBJ2-7; 9 nucleotides agree with TRBD2. CDR3 size: 12 residues. CDR1 and CDR2 (germline): MDHEN, SYDVKM. The CDR3 coding sequence is TGTGCCAGCAGTTTGGATATAGCGGGAGTTTCCTTC. As protein: CASSLDIAGVSF.

This clonotype was counted only a few times. The rearrangement joins TRBV6-1 to TRBJ1-5; D may be TRBD1 (5 bases). V was clipped by 7 bases and J by 2 bases, with 9 bases between them. The CDR3 extends over 13 amino acids. Germline-derived CDR1 and CDR2 are MNHNS and SASEGT. The CDR3 region is CASISGGNQPQHF. CDR3 bases: TGTGCCAGCATCTCGGGGGGCAATCAGCCCCAGCATTTT.

The chain employs TRBV5-1 and TRBJ2-7, with D perhaps given as TRBD1 or TRBD2 (5 bases each). The CDR3 extends over 14 amino acids. Germline values: CDR1 SGHRS, CDR2 YFSETQ. V was pared by 0 bases and J by 1 base, with 8 bases between. The CDR3 protein is CASSLGDHSYEQYF. The CDR3 coding sequence is TGCGCCAGCAGCTTGGGGGACCATTCCTACGAGCAGTACTTC.

This clonotype was detected ten times or more. The rearrangement joins TRBV9 to TRBJ1-2; tentatively, D is TRBD1 (6 bases). This CDR3 comprises 17 residues. Trimming pared 4 bases from V and 4 bases from J, leaving 23 bases between. In germline, CDR1 is SGDLS, CDR2 YYNGEE. The CDR3: CASSKTGLPSLVYGYTF. The CDR3 DNA reads TGTGCCAGCAGCAAAACAGGGTTACCTTCGTTGGTCTATGGCTACACCTTC.

CDR3 in amino acids: CASSLRGAGTTEAFF. CDR3 DNA sequence: TGTGCCAGCAGTTTGCGGGGGGCGGGGACCACTGAAGCTTTCTTT. The gene calls are TRBV12-3 or TRBV12-4 and TRBJ1-1, with D perhaps TRBD1 (6 bases). The CDR3 is made up of 15 amino acids. V lost 3 bases to trimming and J lost 4 bases, with 15 bases between them.

The sample holds a few counts of this clonotype. The chain carries TRBV6-2 or TRBV6-3 and TRBJ2-3; D is unclear. Germline V CDR1 and CDR2: MNHEY, SVGEGT. The CDR3 loop spans 15 amino acids. Trimming took off 2 bases at V and 0 bases at J, with 9 bases between the two ends. CDR3 sequence: CASSYEGGSTDTQYF. The DNA of the CDR3 is TGTGCCAGCAGTTACGAAGGCGGAAGCACAGATACGCAGTATTTT.